Following are 8 T cell receptor beta chains from one sample sequenced in a study of blood T cells in healthy people across ages. The second PCR ran about 6 to 12 cycles with a sample-barcoded 5' primer and J-beta primers. TCRdb processed the 5' RACE reads anew with MiXCR; each CDR3 protein has one entry. In the table there are about a million distinct CDR3 sequences, 48% of which are singletons. The sequenced sample consisted of blood. The receptors shown here come from a young man in good health.

V usage is TRBV2 and J usage is TRBJ2-7; D is undetermined. This CDR3 has 13 amino acids. Deletions cut 8 bases from V and 1 base from J, with 12 bases between. Looked up from germline, CDR1 is SNHLY and CDR2 is FYNNEI. The CDR3: CASRLEISYEQYF. The DNA of the CDR3 is TGTGCCAGCCGATTGGAGATTTCCTACGAGCAGTACTTC. The full variable domain, rest sourced from reference TRBV2 and TRBJ2-7, is EPEVTQTPSHQVTQMGQEVILRCVPISNHLYFYWYRQILGQKVEFLVSFYNNEISEKSEIFDDQFSVERPDGSNFTLKIRSTKLEDSAMYFCASRLEISYEQYFGPGTRLTVT.

In the case of this clonotype: One end of the junction fails to match germline, which may point to a read error. This sequence joins TRBV12-3 or TRBV12-4 and TRBJ1-4; TRBD1 might be the D (6 bases). The CDR3 sequence is 14 residues long. This CDR3 is CASSLSNGGEKLSF. The CDR3 bases are TGTGCCAGCAGTTTATCTAATGGGGGCGAAAAACTGTCTTTT.

V is TRBV4-2 and J is TRBJ2-7; 8 bases fit TRBD2. Germline values: CDR1 LGHNA, CDR2 YNFKEQ. This CDR3 contains 14 residues. Losses at the gene ends were 3 bases for V and 4 bases for J; bases not matched to a gene: 5. This CDR3 reads CASSHSGDGYEQYF. In DNA, the CDR3 is TGTGCCAGCAGCCATAGCGGGGATGGTTACGAGCAGTACTTC.

This clonotype has ten or more counts. This chain uses TRBV6-1 with TRBJ1-2; D is perhaps TRBD1 (5 bases). Germline CDR1 reads MNHNS; CDR2 reads SASEGT. The CDR3 spans 12 residues. V lost 5 bases to trimming and J lost 8 bases, with 12 bases between them. CDR3 in amino acids: CASSMDNRGYTF. The DNA of the CDR3 is TGTGCCAGCAGTATGGACAACAGGGGCTACACCTTC.

This sequence joins TRBV4-1 and TRBJ2-3; 10 nucleotides line up with TRBD2. The CDR3 runs to 20 residues. V lost 4 bases to trimming and J lost 4 bases; unmatched junction nucleotides: 20. CDR1 is MGHRA and CDR2 is YSYEKL in the germline V gene. This CDR3 reads CASSPSGLAVIATSADTQYF. CDR3 DNA: TGCGCCAGCAGCCCGTCAGGACTAGCGGTTATTGCTACTAGCGCAGATACGCAGTATTTT.

This chain links TRBV9 with TRBJ2-2; 9 nucleotides line up with TRBD1. There are 16 residues in the CDR3. CDR1 and CDR2 (germline): SGDLS, YYNGEE. Trimming took 0 bases from V and 3 from J; bases not matched to a gene: 3. The CDR3 DNA follows: TGTGCCAGCAGCGTAGCTACAGGGGGCTACACCGGGGAGCTGTTTTTT. Translated: CASSVATGGYTGELFF. The full variable domain, rest sourced from reference TRBV9 and TRBJ2-2, is DSGVTQTPKHLITATGQRVTLRCSPRSGDLSVYWYQQSLDQGLQFLIQYYNGEERAKGNILERFSAQQFPDLHSELNLSSLELGDSALYFCASSVATGGYTGELFFGEGSRLTVL.

The chain employs TRBV12-3 or TRBV12-4 and TRBJ1-1; 7 nucleotides line up with TRBD1. The V segment lost 6 bases and the J segment 2 bases; nucleotides outside the gene matches: 9. The CDR3 length is 15 residues. The CDR3 is CASRPGGQVNTEAFF. The CDR3 DNA sequence: TGTGCCAGCAGGCCGGGAGGACAGGTTAACACTGAAGCTTTCTTT.

V gene TRBV10-3 combines with J gene TRBJ1-5; the D is unclear. This CDR3 comprises 14 residues. The germline V and J ends were trimmed by 7 bases and 0 bases, with 10 bases remaining between them. Germline CDR1 and CDR2: ENHRY and SYGVKD. CDR3 bases: TGTGCCATCAACGAAAAAAATAGCAATCAGCCCCAGCATTTT. This codes for CAINEKNSNQPQHF.